These 30 T cell receptor beta chains originate from one sample sequenced in a study of early T cells in non-severe SARS-CoV-2 infection. TCRdb recomputed calls from the 5' RACE reads with MiXCR, one row per CDR3 protein. This sample has some 40,000 distinct CDR3 sequences, with around 5% found just once. The sequenced sample consisted of whole blood. All receptors come from an adult who was a healthcare worker with PCR-confirmed SARS-CoV-2 infection or an uninfected control (not recorded which).

This clonotype was found many times. The chain couples TRBV30 to TRBJ2-7; 11 bases line up with TRBD2. This CDR3 has 14 residues. The germline V gene encodes CDR1 GTSNPN and CDR2 SVGIG (reference sequence). The V segment lost 3 bases and the J segment 4 bases; nucleotides outside the gene matches: 5. In DNA, the CDR3 is TGTGCCTGGAGCAGGCTAGCGGGAGGTTACGAGCAGTACTTC. Translated: CAWSRLAGGYEQYF.

This clonotype has a count of ten or more. This chain joins TRBV12-3 or TRBV12-4 and TRBJ1-6, with D hard to call. The CDR3 is made up of 15 amino acids. Trimming took off 6 bases at V and 5 bases at J, with 14 bases between the two ends. CDR3 loop: CASSKLGRDNSPLHF. Here the CDR3 DNA reads TGTGCCAGCAGCAAGCTGGGGAGGGATAATTCACCCCTCCACTTT.

Many counts were recorded for this clonotype. This rearrangement joins TRBV6-5 to TRBJ2-6; D gene ambiguous. Germline V CDR1 and CDR2: MNHEY, SVGAGI. Deletions cut 7 bases from V and 4 bases from J, with 14 bases between. The CDR3 extends over 15 amino acids. CDR3 loop: CASMGFPSGANVLTF. CDR3 nucleotides: TGTGCCAGCATGGGGTTCCCCTCCGGGGCCAACGTCCTGACTTTC.

This clonotype was counted ten times or more. The chain joins TRBV7-9 to TRBJ1-6, with D uncertain. Trimming left V 4 bases short and J 7 bases short, with 14 bases between. This CDR3 contains 15 residues. The germline CDR1 and CDR2 sequences are SEHNR and FQNEAQ (reference sequence). The CDR3 DNA sequence: TGTGCCAGCAGCTCCGGTTCCAACCGGAATTCACCCCTCCACTTT. Amino acid sequence: CASSSGSNRNSPLHF.

The chain employs TRBV7-9 and TRBJ2-3, with D perhaps TRBD2 (6 bases). The CDR3 loop spans 16 amino acids. The germline CDR1 and CDR2 sequences are SEHNR and FQNEAQ (reference sequence). V lost 7 bases and J 0 bases, leaving 17 bases between the germline ends. The CDR3 reads CASIPPSGTSTDTQYF. Here the CDR3 DNA reads TGTGCCAGCATCCCCCCCTCTGGGACTAGCACAGATACGCAGTATTTT. Complete variable domain (other parts from reference TRBV7-9 and TRBJ2-3): DTGVSQNPRHKITKRGQNVTFRCDPISEHNRLYWYRQTLGQGPEFLTYFQNEAQLEKSRLLSDRFSAERPKGSFSTLEIQRTEQGDSAMYLCASIPPSGTSTDTQYFGPGTRLTVL.

This clonotype was observed at least ten times. V usage is TRBV18 and J usage is TRBJ1-5; D is possibly TRBD1 (5 bases). V was clipped by 2 bases and J by 5 bases, with 7 bases between them. The CDR3 extends over 13 amino acids. Germline CDR1 and CDR2: KGHSH and LQKENI. This CDR3 reads CASSPGDDQPQHF. The CDR3 nucleotides are TGTGCCAGCTCACCAGGGGACGATCAGCCCCAGCATTTT.

The V call is TRBV6-2 or TRBV6-3, the J call TRBJ2-7; maybe TRBD1 (5 bases). Germline assignment: CDR1 MNHEY and CDR2 SVGEGT. V lost 5 bases, J lost 0 bases, and 14 bases lay in between. This CDR3 has 15 amino acids. CDR3 sequence (DNA): TGTGCCAGCAGTACAAACAGGTATAGCTCCTACGAGCAGTACTTC. It is translated as CASSTNRYSSYEQYF.

This clonotype was detected many times. This rearrangement joins TRBV7-9 to TRBJ2-1; tentatively, D is TRBD1 or TRBD2 (5 bases each). Trimming left V 5 bases short and J 4 bases short, with 12 bases between. Germline CDR1 reads SEHNR; CDR2 reads FQNEAQ (reference sequence). The CDR3 runs 14 residues. Here the CDR3 DNA reads TGTGCCAGCAGCCCCCGGGGCCCGTACAATGAGCAGTTCTTC. It yields the protein CASSPRGPYNEQFF.

This clonotype has ten or more counts. This sequence joins TRBV5-1 and TRBJ1-4, with D tentatively TRBD1 (5 bases). Trimming pared 0 bases from V and 5 bases from J, leaving 11 bases between. Germline CDR1 and CDR2: SGHRS and YFSETQ. This CDR3 spans 15 amino acids. CDR3 coding DNA: TGCGCCAGCAGCTTGGAGGGGTCTTACAATGAAAAACTGTTTTTT. Translated, it gives CASSLEGSYNEKLFF.

There are many counts of this clonotype. CDR3 in amino acids: CSVEGGTGTYEQYF. In DNA form, the CDR3 reads TGCAGCGTTGAAGGTGGGACAGGGACCTACGAGCAGTACTTC. The chain carries TRBV29-1 and TRBJ2-7; 9 nucleotides line up with TRBD1. The CDR3 sequence is 14 residues long. After removal of 1 base from V and 2 bases from J, the junction contained 3 bases not matched to a gene. Germline V gene data show CDR1 as SQVTM and CDR2 as ANQGSEA.

This clonotype showed up many times. A junction boundary mismatches the germline segment, possibly from a read error. The chain is built from TRBV7-2 and TRBJ1-1; D is ambiguous. CDR1 SGHTA and CDR2 FQGNSA come from the germline V gene. This CDR3 is built from 13 residues. CDR3 in amino acids: CANSFQLNTEAFF. CDR3 in DNA: TGTGCCAACAGCTTCCAACTGAACACTGAAGCTTTCTTT. The full variable domain, rest sourced from reference TRBV7-2 and TRBJ1-1, is GAGVSQSPSNKVTEKGKDVELRCDPISGHTALYWYRQSLGQGLEFLIYFQGNSAPDKSGLPSDRFSAERTGGSVSTLTIQRTQQEDSAVYLCANSFQLNTEAFFGQGTRLTVV.

This clonotype has ten or more counts. This chain connects TRBV4-2 to TRBJ2-1, with D tentatively TRBD1 (6 bases). From germline, CDR1 is LGHNA and CDR2 YNFKEQ. V lost 4 bases and J 6 bases, leaving 16 bases between the germline ends. The CDR3 is 15 amino acids. The chain's CDR3 is CASSPGGNGANEQFF. In nucleotides, the CDR3 is TGTGCCAGCAGCCCTGGGGGCAATGGGGCCAATGAGCAGTTCTTC.

The table lists this clonotype with many counts. This chain uses TRBV19 with TRBJ1-2; D ambiguous. V shed 5 bases and J shed 0 bases, with 4 bases lying between them. In germline, CDR1 is LNHDA, CDR2 SQIVND (reference sequence). The CDR3 has 12 amino acids. The CDR3 reads CASSPPNYGYTF. CDR3 bases: TGTGCCAGTAGTCCACCTAACTATGGCTACACCTTC.

A remark on this clonotype: A much larger clone differs by one base, so this may be a read error. The chain carries TRBV20-1 and TRBJ2-1; 11 bases align to TRBD2. V dropped 5 bases and J dropped 8; count of bases not matched to a gene: 8. The CDR3 sequence is 14 residues long. CDR1 and CDR2 from the germline V gene are DFQATT and SNEGSKA (reference sequence). The CDR3 bases are TGCAGTGCTCCAACTAGCGGGGGCGGCGATGAGCAGTTCTTC. This codes for CSAPTSGGGDEQFF.

There are many counts of this clonotype. The chain links TRBV12-3 or TRBV12-4 to TRBJ2-2, with TRBD2 matching 8 bases. Losses at the gene ends were 0 bases for V and 5 bases for J; bases not matched to a gene: 2. The CDR3 sequence is 15 residues long. Written as DNA, the CDR3 is TGTGCCAGCAGTTTAGCGCCGGGGGGGACCGGGGAGCTGTTTTTT. This codes for CASSLAPGGTGELFF.

The chain employs TRBV6-5 and TRBJ1-4; D uncertain. Germline assignment: CDR1 MNHEY and CDR2 SVGAGI. V lost 5 bases and J lost 3, with 13 bases in between. The CDR3 is made up of 15 amino acids. The CDR3 here is CASSLTRAPNEKLFF. The DNA for the CDR3 is TGTGCCAGCAGTCTCACGAGGGCCCCTAATGAAAAACTGTTTTTT.

This clonotype was seen ten or more times. The chain combines TRBV28 with TRBJ2-3; D is uncertain. Germline values: CDR1 MDHEN, CDR2 SYDVKM. V lost 6 bases to trimming and J lost 0 bases, with 7 bases between them. The CDR3 loop spans 13 amino acids. CDR3 DNA sequence: TGTGCCAGCAGACTAAGGAGCACAGATACGCAGTATTTT. Protein sequence: CASRLRSTDTQYF.

Here the CDR3 DNA reads TGTGCCAGCAGTTGGGCAGGGGGATCCTACGAGCAGTACTTC. Amino acid sequence: CASSWAGGSYEQYF. V and J are TRBV7-9 and TRBJ2-7, with 7 nucleotides matching TRBD1. CDR1 SEHNR and CDR2 FQNEAQ come from the germline V gene (reference sequence). V trimming: 6 bases; J trimming: 1 base; junction bases outside the gene matches: 6. CDR3 size: 14 residues.

This clonotype was counted ten times or more. This CDR3 is CASSPSGVLRAQHF. The CDR3 DNA follows: TGTGCCAGCAGTCCTTCCGGGGTCCTTAGGGCCCAGCATTTT. This chain joins TRBV12-3 or TRBV12-4 and TRBJ1-5; D gene unclear. The CDR3 is 14 amino acids. The ends were cut back, 5 bases at V and 11 bases at J, with 19 bases in the middle.

This clonotype was observed a few times. The rearrangement joins TRBV11-2 to TRBJ2-5; 7 nucleotides agree with TRBD2. The trim removed 5 bases at V and 0 bases at J, leaving 9 bases unmatched. This CDR3 spans 16 amino acids. Germline CDR1 SGHAT, CDR2 FQNNGV. CDR3 in DNA: TGTGCCAGCAGCAGACGGGACTATGAGTACCAAGAGACCCAGTACTTC. This sequence encodes CASSRRDYEYQETQYF.

This clonotype was counted many times. The chain recombines TRBV28 with TRBJ2-1, with TRBD2 identical over 9 bases. Trimming removed 6 bases from V and 5 bases from J; junction bases left unmatched: 14. Looked up from germline, CDR1 is MDHEN and CDR2 is SYDVKM. The CDR3 runs to 17 residues. The CDR3 DNA reads TGTGCCAGCAGCAATCCGAATAGCGGGAGCCGACACAATGAGCAGTTCTTC. Translating it yields CASSNPNSGSRHNEQFF.

This chain links TRBV6-1 with TRBJ2-7; 9 bases line up with TRBD1. V dropped 5 bases and J dropped 2; count of bases not matched to a gene: 7. The CDR3 loop spans 15 amino acids. From germline, CDR1 is MNHNS and CDR2 SASEGT. The CDR3, as DNA: TGTGCCAGCAGTAGCTCCGGGACAGGGACCTACGAGCAGTACTTC. Translated, it gives CASSSSGTGTYEQYF.

This clonotype has at least ten counts. Written as DNA, the CDR3 is TGTGCCAGCTCGGCAACCGGGACAGGGGGCTTCTTCGAGCAGTACTTC. This sequence encodes CASSATGTGGFFEQYF. This chain connects TRBV18 to TRBJ2-7; 12 bases align to TRBD1. From germline, CDR1 is KGHSH and CDR2 LQKENI. The J segment lost 6 bases and the V segment lost 6 bases, leaving 12 bases of the junction unmatched. CDR3 length: 16 residues. Supplemented by reference TRBV18 and TRBJ2-7, the full variable domain reads NAGVMQNPRHLVRRRGQEARLRCSPMKGHSHVYWYRQLPEEGLKFMVYLQKENIIDESGMPKERFSAEFPKEGPSILRIQQVVRGDSAAYFCASSATGTGGFFEQYFGPGTRLTVT.

In this sample, this clonotype turned up many times. The chain joins TRBV6-2 or TRBV6-3 to TRBJ2-7, with D unresolved. Between the trimmed V and J ends, which lost 2 bases and 2 bases, there was a span of 10 bases. This CDR3 comprises 14 residues. Germline V gene data show CDR1 as MNHEY and CDR2 as SVGEGT. In DNA, the CDR3 is TGTGCCAGCAGTTACACGGACGGACCCTACGAGCAGTACTTC. Translating gives CASSYTDGPYEQYF.

This clonotype has at least ten counts. This rearrangement joins TRBV18 to TRBJ2-7; 9 nucleotides match TRBD2. The CDR3 spans 14 residues. The germline V gene encodes CDR1 KGHSH and CDR2 LQKENI. The trim removed 2 bases at V and 3 bases at J, leaving 2 bases unmatched. CDR3 in amino acids: CASSPSREGYEQYF. Here the CDR3 DNA reads TGTGCCAGCTCACCATCGCGGGAGGGCTACGAGCAGTACTTC.

This clonotype was counted many times. V usage is TRBV30 and J usage is TRBJ1-1; no firm D call. The CDR3 is made up of 11 amino acids. V lost 2 bases and J 3 bases, leaving 4 bases between the germline ends. Germline CDR1 and CDR2: GTSNPN and SVGIG (reference sequence). The CDR3 loop is CAWSYDTEAFF. CDR3 in DNA: TGTGCCTGGAGTTACGACACTGAAGCTTTCTTT.

Many counts were recorded for this clonotype. The chain carries TRBV7-3 and TRBJ2-3, with 7 bases aligning to TRBD2. V lost 6 bases to trimming and J lost 6 bases; unmatched junction nucleotides: 9. Germline-derived CDR1 and CDR2 are SGHTA and FQGTGA. The CDR3 is 14 amino acids. Here the CDR3 reads CASREGRGTDTQYF. Here the CDR3 DNA reads TGTGCCAGCAGAGAGGGGCGGGGGACGGATACGCAGTATTTT.

This clonotype was seen many times. The chain links TRBV19 to TRBJ1-2; TRBD1 is a possible D gene (5 bases). V was trimmed by 3 bases and J by 1 base, leaving 12 bases between them. Germline CDR1 and CDR2: LNHDA and SQIVND (reference sequence). CDR3 length: 15 amino acids. The CDR3 DNA sequence: TGTGCCAGTAGTATTGGGACGGCCAATAACTATGGCTACACCTTC. Encoded protein: CASSIGTANNYGYTF.

This clonotype was detected ten times or more. The chain joins TRBV6-4 to TRBJ2-2; D uncertain. CDR1 is MRHNA, CDR2 SNTAGT, per germline. This CDR3 has 13 residues. V lost 2 bases, J lost 4 bases, and 5 bases lay in between. The CDR3 nucleotides read TGTGCCAGCAGTGACAGGCCCACCGGGGAGCTGTTTTTT. It yields the protein CASSDRPTGELFF.

This chain links TRBV4-2 with TRBJ1-1; a weak D match, TRBD1 (6 bases). The germline V gene has CDR1 LGHNA and CDR2 YNFKEQ. V lost 7 bases and J lost 8, with 14 bases in between. The CDR3 has 12 amino acids. The CDR3 here is CASTSPDREAFF. CDR3 bases: TGTGCCAGCACCTCACCGGACAGAGAAGCTTTCTTT.